The 2 T cell receptor beta chains listed next were all sequenced from one sample in a study of blood T cells in healthy people across ages. Primers used in a second PCR of roughly 7 to 12 cycles were a sample-barcoded 5' primer and a J-beta primer mix. TCRdb re-derived calls from the 5' RACE reads in MiXCR, one entry per CDR3 protein. The data hold around 1,500,000 distinct CDR3 sequences, with 28% observed a single time. Sample: blood. These receptors all come from a woman younger than 45 in good health.

This clonotype was detected only a few times. The junction and the germline gene differ at one end; a read error may be behind it. V and J are TRBV27 and TRBJ1-1; D is ambiguous. CDR3 length: 13 amino acids. CDR1 and CDR2 from the germline V gene are MNHEY and SMNVEV (reference sequence). As DNA, the CDR3 is TGTGCCAGCAGTTGGGGAATGAACGCTGAAGCTTTCTTT. It codes for CASSWGMNAEAFF.

This clonotype was counted a single time. This clone may be a read error of a much larger clone one base away. This rearrangement joins TRBV6-5 to TRBJ2-1; D may be TRBD1 or TRBD2 (5 bases each). CDR1 is MNHEY, CDR2 SVGAGI, per germline. V was pared by 1 base and J by 5 bases, with 9 bases between. CDR3 length: 14 amino acids. In nucleotides, the CDR3 is TGTGCCAGCAGTTACTTGAGGGGCGACAATGAGCAGTTCTTC. Translated: CASSYLRGDNEQFF.